A selection of T cell receptor beta chains follows, all from one sample in a study of early T cells in non-severe SARS-CoV-2 infection. TCRdb reprocessed the 5' RACE reads with MiXCR, giving one entry per CDR3 protein. The sample lists 70,000 to 95,000 distinct CDR3 sequences, 11% occurring once. The sample consisted of whole blood. The receptors were gathered from an adult who was a healthcare worker with PCR-confirmed SARS-CoV-2 infection or an uninfected control (not recorded which). Each CDR3 is given with its conserved first and last residue. The D gene is left open where the match is weak. For some rows the clone size is stated as once, few or many, or as a class when expanded; others skip it.

>TRBJ2-5|TRBV7-9|few|TRBD1|14
TGTGCCAGCAGCACGGACAGGGGGCAAGAGACCCAGTACTTC
CASSTDRGQETQYF
>TRBJ2-5|TRBV7-6|many|TRBD2|16
TGTGCCAGCAGCTACGGACTAGCGGGGGGGCGAGAGACCCAGTACTTC
CASSYGLAGGRETQYF
>TRBJ2-2|TRBV12-3/TRBV12-4|many|NA|14
TGTGCCAGCAGTCCTGGACAGCTGAGCGGGGAGCTGTTTTTT
CASSPGQLSGELFF
>TRBJ2-1|TRBV19|NA|NA|17
TGTGCCAGTAGTATGCTCGTCGTGATAGCGTCTTACAATGAGCAGTTCTTC
CASSMLVVIASYNEQFF
>TRBJ2-2|TRBV7-9|NA|TRBD2|16
TGTGCCAGCAGCTTGAAGGGACTATCGAACACCGGGGAGCTGTTTTTT
CASSLKGLSNTGELFF
>TRBJ2-1|TRBV29-1|few|NA|16
TGCAGCGTCGACGTCAACAGTCCCCTCTCCTACAATGAGCAGTTCTTC
CSVDVNSPLSYNEQFF
>TRBJ1-5|TRBV14|many|NA|13
TGTGCCAGCAGCTCTGGGGCAGAGCAGCCCCAGCATTTT
CASSSGAEQPQHF
>TRBJ2-7|TRBV5-1|NA|NA|13
TGCGCCAGCAGCTTCGGCACTACCTACGAGCAGTACTTC
CASSFGTTYEQYF
>TRBJ1-1|TRBV6-6|NA|NA|14
TGTGCCAGCAGTTCGGGGGGCAGGAGCACTGAAGCTTTCTTT
CASSSGGRSTEAFF
>TRBJ2-1|TRBV5-4|NA|TRBD1|13
TGTGCCAGCAGCACCGACAGGGCTAATGAGCAGTTCTTC
CASSTDRANEQFF
>TRBJ1-4|TRBV29-1|NA|TRBD1|15
TGCAGCGTCGCCCTTTGGAACAGGGGATCTGAAAAACTGTTTTTT
CSVALWNRGSEKLFF
>TRBJ1-4|TRBV9|NA|NA|16
TGTGCCAGCAGCGTCCATTACGCACCCTTCGGGGAAAAACTGTTTTTT
CASSVHYAPFGEKLFF
>TRBJ1-4|TRBV5-4|many|TRBD1|14
TGTGCCAGCAGCCTCCGGACAGGGAATGAAAAACTGTTTTTT
CASSLRTGNEKLFF
>TRBJ1-1|TRBV6-2/TRBV6-3|few|NA|11
TGTGCCAGCCGCGTTGGCACTGAAGCTTTCTTT
CASRVGTEAFF
>TRBJ2-2|TRBV5-1|NA|TRBD1|18
TGCGCCAGCAGCTTTTCCCCCTACAGGGGACAGAACACCGGGGAGCTGTTTTTT
CASSFSPYRGQNTGELFF
>TRBJ1-4|TRBV7-4|many|NA|13
TGTGCCAGCAGCCTCCGGGGGAATGAAAAACTGTTTTTT
CASSLRGNEKLFF
>TRBJ2-1|TRBV12-3/TRBV12-4|many|TRBD1|14
TGTGCCAGCAGTTTCCGGACAGGGAACAATGAGCAGTTCTTC
CASSFRTGNNEQFF
>TRBJ2-7|TRBV3-1|NA|NA|14
TGTGCCAGCAGCCTCCAGACAGGGAGGGTCGAGCAGTACTTC
CASSLQTGRVEQYF
>TRBJ1-5|TRBV7-8|NA|NA|14
TGTGCCAGCAGCTCCTGGGGCGGCGATCAGCCCCAGCATTTT
CASSSWGGDQPQHF
>TRBJ1-2|TRBV12-3/TRBV12-4|NA|NA|13
TGTGCCAGCAGTTTAGTTACCGGGGATGGCTACACCTTC
CASSLVTGDGYTF
>TRBJ1-2|TRBV11-2|many|TRBD1|15
TGTGCCAGCAGCTCCTCAAGGACAGGCCGCTATGGCTACACCTTC
CASSSSRTGRYGYTF
>TRBJ1-2|TRBV14|few|TRBD1|13
TGTGCCAGCAACTCCGGGACAGGCTATGGCTACACCTTC
CASNSGTGYGYTF
>TRBJ1-2|TRBV7-2|few|NA|14
TGTGCCAGCAGCTTAGATACAGAAGACTATGGCTACACCTTC
CASSLDTEDYGYTF
>TRBJ2-6|TRBV29-1|many|TRBD1|16
TGCAGCGTTGACGGACAGGGTTCCTCTGGGGCCAACGTCCTGACTTTC
CSVDGQGSSGANVLTF
>TRBJ2-7|TRBV6-5|NA|NA|14
TGTGCCAGCAGTTACTCTCGGACACCCTACGAGCAGTACTTC
CASSYSRTPYEQYF
>TRBJ1-6|TRBV29-1|once|NA|15
TGCAGCGTGAGCGTGGGGGGGCTGGGTAATTCACCCCTCCACTTT
CSVSVGGLGNSPLHF
>TRBJ2-7|TRBV6-2/TRBV6-3|few|TRBD1|14
TGTGCCAGCAACCCCGGGACAGGGGCCTACGAGCAGTACTTC
CASNPGTGAYEQYF
>TRBJ1-2|TRBV9|few|NA|13
TGTGCCAGCAGCGTAGTCAGTAACTATGGCTACACCTTC
CASSVVSNYGYTF
>TRBJ2-7|TRBV27|few|TRBD2|15
TGTGCCAGCAGACCCTCGCGGGGGAGCTCCTACGAGCAGTACTTC
CASRPSRGSSYEQYF